The 17 T cell receptor beta chains given below trace back to one sample, sequenced in a study of blood T cell repertoires in COVID-19. Sequenced by immunoSEQ multiplex PCR; TCRdb stores in-frame clones only, minus some. This table holds some 270,000 clones, approximately 89% found once. The sample was peripheral blood. These TCRs come from a middle-aged woman who had recovered from COVID-19.

This rearrangement joins TRBV5-1 to TRBJ2-7; weak D call: TRBD2 (5 bases). The CDR3 runs 15 residues. The V end was cut by 0 bases, the J end by 4 bases, with 14 bases between. Germline V gene data show CDR1 as SGHRS and CDR2 as YFSETQ. CDR3 DNA: TGCGCCAGCAGCTTGGACGGAGCGGTGGGGTACGAGCAGTACTTC. Its protein is CASSLDGAVGYEQYF.

This sequence joins TRBV6-5 and TRBJ2-1; 7 bases agree with TRBD1. The CDR3 length is 14 residues. J lost 6 bases, V lost 5 bases, and 7 bases had no gene match. Germline CDR1 is MNHEY and CDR2 is SVGAGI. The CDR3 loop is CASSRDRSPNEQFF. As DNA, the CDR3 is TGTGCCAGCAGTCGGGACAGATCTCCCAATGAGCAGTTCTTC.

In this sample, this clone turned up a few times. The J gene is TRBJ2-1, the V gene TRBV7-6; 12 positions agree with TRBD2. The CDR3 has 16 amino acids. Trimming cost V 2 bases and J 6 bases; bases outside gene matches: 5. Germline V gives CDR1 SGHVS, CDR2 FNYEAQ. For the CDR3, the DNA is TGTGCCAGCAGCTTAAACCCTAGCGGGGGGGGCAATGAGCAGTTCTTC. Residues: CASSLNPSGGGNEQFF.

The chain couples TRBV28 to TRBJ1-5; 7 positions agree with TRBD1. The length of the CDR3 is 15 residues. The ends lost 6 bases at V and 3 bases at J; junction bases unmatched: 8. CDR1 MDHEN and CDR2 SYDVKM come from the germline V gene. The CDR3 nucleotides are TGTGCCAGCAGACCTACCGGGACAGACAATCAGCCCCAGCATTTT. It is translated as CASRPTGTDNQPQHF.

The chain has TRBV5-4 and TRBJ1-2; 11 nucleotides align to TRBD1. CDR1 SGHNT and CDR2 YYREEE come from the germline V gene (reference sequence). Trimming removed 2 bases from V and 0 bases from J; junction bases left unmatched: 3. The CDR3 contains 16 residues. For the CDR3, the DNA is TGTGCCAGCAGCTTTGGACAGGGGGCTACTAACTATGGCTACACCTTC. This codes for CASSFGQGATNYGYTF.

This chain connects TRBV2 to TRBJ1-5, with 7 bases lining up with TRBD1. Germline V gene data show CDR1 as SNHLY and CDR2 as FYNNEI. V trimming: 7 bases; J trimming: 1 base; junction bases outside the gene matches: 4. This CDR3 has 14 residues. CDR3 sequence reads: CASNGQESNQPQHF. CDR3 DNA sequence: TGTGCCAGCAACGGACAGGAGAGCAATCAGCCCCAGCATTTT.

V and J are TRBV3-1 (or the pseudogene TRBV3-2) and TRBJ2-3, with D perhaps matching TRBD1 (7 bases). V dropped 5 bases and J dropped 6 bases, with 15 bases sitting between them. The CDR3 contains 14 residues. Germline V CDR1 and CDR2: LGHDT, YNNKEL (reference sequence). The CDR3 here is CASSSGQEGDTQYF. The CDR3 region has the DNA TGTGCCAGCAGCTCAGGACAGGAGGGCGATACGCAGTATTTT.

This clone was seen once. This CDR3 is CAISGGQGTEAFF. CDR3 nucleotide sequence: TGTGCCATCAGTGGCGGACAGGGCACTGAAGCTTTCTTT. The chain combines TRBV10-3 with TRBJ1-1; 8 nucleotides align to TRBD1. Germline V gene sequence: CDR1 ENHRY, CDR2 SYGVKD. The junction had 2 bases not matched to a gene; V was cut back by 4 bases and J by 4 bases. The CDR3 extends over 13 amino acids.

The rearrangement uses TRBV12-3 or TRBV12-4 and TRBJ2-1; D is unclear. V was clipped by 3 bases and J by 3 bases, with 3 bases between them. The CDR3 has 12 amino acids. The CDR3 DNA is TGTGCCAGCAGTTTTAACTACAATGAGCAGTTCTTC. Its translation is CASSFNYNEQFF.

The DNA for the CDR3 is TGTGCCAGCAGCGGGGGGACAACGGCCCAAGAGACCCAGTACTTC. It is translated as CASSGGTTAQETQYF. The rearrangement uses TRBV2 and TRBJ2-5; maybe TRBD2 (7 bases). This CDR3 spans 15 amino acids. Germline V CDR1 and CDR2: SNHLY, FYNNEI. Trimming cost V 6 bases and J 1 base, with 15 bases left between them.

This chain links TRBV7-2 with TRBJ2-5, with 8 bases that match TRBD2. The germline V gene has CDR1 SGHTA and CDR2 FQGNSA. Germline trimming cut 1 base from V and 2 bases from J; bases unmatched to any gene: 9. CDR3 length equals 17 residues. Here the CDR3 reads CASSLGASGLRQETQYF. Here the CDR3 DNA reads TGTGCCAGCAGCTTAGGGGCTAGCGGGCTACGACAAGAGACCCAGTACTTC.

V usage is TRBV19 and J usage is TRBJ2-3, with a tentative D call TRBD1 (5 bases). V shed 1 base and J shed 3 bases, with 8 bases lying between them. CDR3 size: 14 residues. Germline loops: CDR1 LNHDA, CDR2 SQIVND (reference sequence). The chain's CDR3 is CASSIGQTTDTQYF. In nucleotides, the CDR3 is TGTGCCAGTAGTATAGGACAGACTACAGATACGCAGTATTTT.

The rearrangement joins TRBV11-2 to TRBJ2-1; tentative D call: TRBD1 (5 bases). Trimming shortened V by 11 bases and J by 0 bases, and 8 bases separated the two germline ends. CDR3 size: 12 residues. Germline V CDR1 and CDR2: SGHAT, FQNNGV. CDR3 loop: CAVTDSYNEQFF. CDR3 in DNA: TGTGCCGTGACAGACTCCTACAATGAGCAGTTCTTC.

The rearrangement uses TRBV6-1 and TRBJ2-1; 9 bases match TRBD1. Germline values: CDR1 MNHNS, CDR2 SASEGT. This CDR3 is 15 amino acids long. V dropped 1 base and J dropped 2; count of bases not matched to a gene: 0. The DNA for the CDR3 is TGTGCCAGCAGTGAAGGGACAGGGGCCTACAATGAGCAGTTCTTC. Encoded protein: CASSEGTGAYNEQFF.

V gene TRBV28 combines with J gene TRBJ2-3; 7 bases line up with TRBD1. Losses at the gene ends were 4 bases for V and 2 bases for J; bases not matched to a gene: 3. This CDR3 region has 14 residues. Germline assignment: CDR1 MDHEN and CDR2 SYDVKM. The CDR3 is CASSSGQLTDTQYF. CDR3 nucleotide sequence: TGTGCCAGCAGTTCGGGACAGCTCACAGATACGCAGTATTTT. Full variable domain (outside the CDR3, taken from reference TRBV28 and TRBJ2-3): DVKVTQSSRYLVKRTGEKVFLECVQDMDHENMFWYRQDPGLGLRLIYFSYDVKMKEKGDIPEGYSVSREKKERFSLILESASTNQTSMYLCASSSGQLTDTQYFGPGTRLTVL.

The gene calls are TRBV30 and TRBJ1-1; D possibly corresponds to TRBD1 (5 bases). V was trimmed by 5 bases and J by 0 bases, leaving 19 bases between them. This CDR3 comprises 16 residues. The germline V gene encodes CDR1 GTSNPN and CDR2 SVGIG (reference sequence). The CDR3 spells CAWSVGGKPMNTEAFF. The CDR3 nucleotides are TGTGCCTGGTCCGTCGGGGGGAAACCAATGAACACTGAAGCTTTCTTT.

The V and J genes are TRBV6-5 and TRBJ2-1, with a weak D call TRBD2 (6 bases). Germline V gene sequence: CDR1 MNHEY, CDR2 SVGAGI. Trimming removed 6 bases at V and 7 bases at J, with 19 bases between. The CDR3 length is 15 residues. This chain's CDR3 is CASREGRSSWNEQFF. The CDR3 nucleotides read TGTGCCAGCAGGGAGGGACGATCGAGCTGGAATGAGCAGTTCTTC.